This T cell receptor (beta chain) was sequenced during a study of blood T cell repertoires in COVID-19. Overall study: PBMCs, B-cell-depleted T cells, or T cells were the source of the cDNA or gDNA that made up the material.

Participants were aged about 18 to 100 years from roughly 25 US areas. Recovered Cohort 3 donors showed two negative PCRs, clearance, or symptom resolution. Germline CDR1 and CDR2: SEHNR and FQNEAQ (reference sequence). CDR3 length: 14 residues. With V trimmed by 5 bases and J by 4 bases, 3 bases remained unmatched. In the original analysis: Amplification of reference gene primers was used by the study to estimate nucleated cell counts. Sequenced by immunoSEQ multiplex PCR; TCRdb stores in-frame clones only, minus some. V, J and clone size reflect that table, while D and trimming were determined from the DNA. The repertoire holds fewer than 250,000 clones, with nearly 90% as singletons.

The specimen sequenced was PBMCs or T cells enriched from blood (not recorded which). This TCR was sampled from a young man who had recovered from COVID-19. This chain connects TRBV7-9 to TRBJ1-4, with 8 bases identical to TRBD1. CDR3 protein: CASSKTGGNEKLFF. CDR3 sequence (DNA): TGTGCCAGCAGCAAAACAGGGGGTAATGAAAAACTGTTTTTT.